This T cell receptor (beta chain) was obtained from a study of regulatory T cells in long-lasting Graves disease. This clonotype was detected many times. The TCR beta library used iRepertoire HTBI primers with Arm-PCR amplification of CDR3. TCRdb reprocessed the multiplex PCR reads via MiXCR and lists one record per CDR3 protein. The data show fewer than 650,000 distinct CDR3 sequences, 15% to 20% seen once. As for time point: newly diagnosed GD, antithyroid drugs for less than 3 months. The authors made the TCR library using RNA they extracted from PBMCs. The same data also contributed to another study, on T cells in Graves' hyperthyroidism and ophthalmopathy. That work adds: A first-round RT-PCR of the TCR CDR3 used the HTBI primer set. Researchers report that a 13 V-J model separated ophthalmopathy from stable hyperthyroidism.

This specimen was peripheral blood mononuclear cells (PBMCs), taken at new diagnosis, from a patient treated with antithyroid drugs. The sequence derives from a woman aged 25-40 years with Graves disease.

DNA of the CDR3: TGTGCCATCCGGCCCGGACAGGGTTCCACTGAAGCTTTCTTT. This translates into CAIRPGQGSTEAFF. This chain connects TRBV19 to TRBJ1-1; 8 positions agree with TRBD1. Per germline, CDR1 LNHDA and CDR2 SQIVND (reference sequence). The CDR3 is 14 amino acids. The trim removed 10 bases at V and 4 bases at J, leaving 11 bases unmatched.